This TCR beta chain was identified during a study of cytomegalovirus exposure and HLA in healthy donors. Study background: Unique TCR beta sequences numbering 120 million or so came from around 180 million T cells in an earlier analysis. Study observations and caveats: When analyzed later, a missense DCLRE1C variant was found to be linked to TCR beta V- and J-gene trimming. As a later analysis revealed, the rate of TCR association differed by HLA locus, with DRB1 most and HLA-C fewest. The authors later found most CMV-associated TCR beta chains appeared HLA-restricted.

Per the germline V gene, CDR1 is MGHRA and CDR2 is YSYEKL. The CDR3 covers 15 residues. 13 Jbeta primers and 60 Vbeta primers were used for the PCR. The repertoire was sequenced with immunoSEQ multiplex PCR; TCRdb's copy has only in-frame clones and lacks some. Found here are 150,000 to 200,000 clones, over 70% of them singletons; the top ten hold roughly 1.7%. Turning to this clone: Antigen unknown.

This sequence joins TRBV4-1 and TRBJ2-5; the match to TRBD1 covers 7 bases. The end of the DNA fits TRBJ2-7 better, so the J call may be wrong. The receptor was isolated from a man in his forties in good health and CMV-seropositive. Sequencing was done on a sample of PBMCs. The CDR3, as DNA: TGCGCCAGCAGCCAAGCCGGGACAGCAACCTACGAGCAGTACTTC. It encodes CASSQAGTATYEQYF.